This record covers a single T cell receptor (beta chain). This clonotype was detected ten times or more. Its target antigen remains unknown. Within one base of it there is no much larger clone, and no base qualities were kept. Sequenced using an Illumina MiSeq. Starting from the raw public reads, TCRdb applied fastp trimming at Q25, assembled clones with MiXCR and retained in-frame beta chains. When rows share a CDR3 protein, they turn into one entry using the most common DNA and genes. A total of roughly 3,800 distinct CDR3 sequences appear in this sample, under 12% of them only once. The ten biggest clones cover about 13% of the sample. These data belong to a study. The germline V gene encodes CDR1 MDHEN and CDR2 SYDVKM. The CDR3 sequence holds 17 residues, the cysteine and phenylalanine included. The only DNA kept is the CDR3, 51 bases in frame from the first base. V and J are trimmed by 2 bases and 6 bases, and the gene matches miss 14 bases of the junction.

This receptor chain uses TRBV28 and TRBJ2-3; TRBD1 fits 7 bases in the junction. Sequencing was performed on CD4+ T cells from synovial fluid. This receptor was taken from a human donor with rheumatoid arthritis. Read as DNA, the sequence is TGTGCCAGCAGTTTACCCCTCCCGGACAGGTTGTCCGATACGCAGTATTTT. Translation gives CASSLPLPDRLSDTQYF.